This entry lists 27 T cell receptor beta chains sequenced from one sample in a study of T cell repertoires in cytomegalovirus infection. TCRdb itself ran the reads through MiXCR, one entry per CDR3 protein. The data contain nearly 700,000 distinct CDR3 sequences, roughly a third of them singletons. Their cognate antigens are unknown. Sample: cultured PBMCs, taken from culture after CMV antigen stimulation. Receptors originate from a human donor in good health (CMV status not recorded). Some clones in this sample may be carry-over from other donors' samples.

This chain links TRBV11-2 with TRBJ2-3; no definite D call. The V end lost 5 bases, the J end lost 4 bases, and 16 bases lay between the germline ends. CDR1 and CDR2 from the germline V gene are SGHAT and FQNNGV. This CDR3 spans 15 amino acids. CDR3 in amino acids: CASSPGPTGSDTQYF. CDR3 coding DNA: TGTGCCAGCAGCCCCGGTCCCACGGGCTCAGATACGCAGTATTTT.

The CDR3 DNA reads TGTGCCACCAGTGATCCGGACATCAATGAGCAGTTCTTC. Amino acid sequence: CATSDPDINEQFF. The J gene is TRBJ2-1, the V gene TRBV24-1; D is possibly TRBD1 (5 bases). The CDR3 consists of 13 residues. Per germline, CDR1 KGHDR and CDR2 SFDVKD. Trimming left V 3 bases short and J 6 bases short, with 8 bases between.

This clonotype was observed a few times. The CDR3 sequence: CASSLEGAGGNEQFF. CDR3 DNA sequence: TGTGCCAGCAGCTTAGAGGGGGCGGGGGGTAATGAGCAGTTCTTC. The rearrangement links TRBV11-2 to TRBJ2-1, with 8 bases identical to TRBD2. The CDR3 runs 15 residues. Germline V gives CDR1 SGHAT, CDR2 FQNNGV. The ends lost 0 bases at V and 7 bases at J; junction bases unmatched: 5.

This clonotype has a handful of counts. The gene calls are TRBV7-8 and TRBJ2-1; the D gene is possibly TRBD2 (5 bases). The V gene lost 7 bases and the J gene lost 6 bases, with 7 bases spanning the gap. The CDR3 is 11 residues long. Germline CDR1 and CDR2: SGHVS and FQNEAQ. CDR3 amino acids: CASTLANEQFF. The CDR3 DNA follows: TGTGCCAGCACCCTAGCCAATGAGCAGTTCTTC.

This clonotype was observed a handful of times. The CDR3 region has the DNA TGTGCCAGCAGCCAACTAGCGGGACCGCTCCACGAGCAGTTCTTC. Translating it yields CASSQLAGPLHEQFF. The chain employs TRBV7-9 and TRBJ2-1; 10 nucleotides align to TRBD2. The CDR3 consists of 15 residues. Germline-derived CDR1 and CDR2 are SEHNR and FQNEAQ (reference sequence). Trimming at V came to 5 bases and at J to 10 bases, leaving 11 bases not matched to a gene.

This clonotype was seen repeatedly, ten times or more. The genes are TRBV7-6 and TRBJ1-6, with D perhaps matching TRBD1 (5 bases). The V end was cut by 5 bases, the J end by 14 bases, with 16 bases between. Germline CDR1 SGHVS, CDR2 FNYEAQ. The CDR3 spans 13 residues. CDR3 coding DNA: TGTGCCAGCAGCCCAGGGAGATCGGGGGCCCTCCACTTT. Protein sequence: CASSPGRSGALHF.

This clonotype showed up many times. The rearrangement uses TRBV7-6 and TRBJ2-5; no clear D gene. Per germline, CDR1 SGHVS and CDR2 FNYEAQ. The CDR3 loop spans 14 amino acids. V gave up 5 bases and J gave up 3 bases, with 13 bases separating them. For the CDR3, the DNA is TGTGCCAGCAGCCCCCTGGCCGGCGAAGAGACCCAGTACTTC. Encoded protein: CASSPLAGEETQYF.

In this sample, this clonotype turned up a few times. This chain links TRBV6-2 or TRBV6-3 with TRBJ2-3, with D perhaps TRBD2 (5 bases). CDR1 and CDR2 (germline): MNHEY, SVGEGT. Trimming removed 0 bases from V and 8 bases from J, with 9 bases in between. The CDR3 has 13 amino acids. For the CDR3, the DNA is TGTGCCAGCAGTTACTCGAACGGGGTTACGCAGTATTTT. Encoded protein: CASSYSNGVTQYF.

The chain uses TRBV6-6 and TRBJ1-1, with D tentatively TRBD1 (6 bases). V lost 2 bases and J lost 1, with 8 bases in between. Per the germline V gene, CDR1 is MNHNY and CDR2 is SVGAGI (reference sequence). There are 14 residues in the CDR3. This CDR3 reads CASSYIQGNTEAFF. The CDR3 region has the DNA TGTGCCAGCAGTTACATACAGGGGAACACTGAAGCTTTCTTT.

A few counts support this clonotype. The chain has TRBV4-3 and TRBJ1-1, with D possibly being TRBD1 (6 bases). Germline lookup yields CDR1 LGHNA and CDR2 YSLEER. V was trimmed by 0 bases and J by 2 bases, leaving 10 bases between them. The CDR3 is made up of 15 amino acids. CDR3 region: CASSQDPGVNTEAFF. For the CDR3, the DNA is TGCGCCAGCAGCCAAGACCCAGGGGTAAACACTGAAGCTTTCTTT.

This clonotype was recorded only once. This CDR3 reads CAVRGTSTDTQYF. The DNA of the CDR3 is TGTGCCGTCCGGGGCACTAGCACAGATACGCAGTATTTT. The genes are TRBV6-2 or TRBV6-3 and TRBJ2-3; D could derive from TRBD1 or TRBD2 (5 bases each). With 11 bases removed from V and 0 bases from J, the gap between germline ends came to 12 bases. The CDR3 has 13 amino acids. Germline CDR1 and CDR2: MNHEY and SVGEGT.

This clonotype was seen only a few times. The V and J genes are TRBV7-9 and TRBJ1-1; D perhaps matches TRBD1 (6 bases). Germline CDR1 reads SEHNR; CDR2 reads FQNEAQ (reference sequence). V lost 3 bases and J 6 bases, leaving 14 bases between the germline ends. The CDR3 loop spans 14 amino acids. The CDR3 coding sequence is TGTGCCAGCAGCTTGGGGACAACTGTCGCTGAAGCTTTCTTT. Its protein product is CASSLGTTVAEAFF.

This clonotype has ten or more counts. The chain carries TRBV7-9 and TRBJ2-3; TRBD2 might be the D (6 bases). The CDR3 is made up of 15 amino acids. CDR1 is SEHNR and CDR2 is FQNEAQ in the germline V gene (reference sequence). V was cut by 5 bases and J by 4 bases, with 16 bases left in between. CDR3 in DNA: TGTGCCAGCAGCAAACCGGGTCCGGGGGCAGATACGCAGTATTTT. Residues: CASSKPGPGADTQYF.

This clonotype was picked up a small number of times. V usage is TRBV7-2 and J usage is TRBJ2-3; 8 bases line up with TRBD2. This CDR3 has 16 amino acids. Germline assignment: CDR1 SGHTA and CDR2 FQGNSA. The V segment lost 2 bases and the J segment 8 bases; nucleotides outside the gene matches: 12. CDR3 in DNA: TGTGCCAGCAGCTTAAGGGGACTAGAGAGGGGAGGTACGCAGTATTTT. This translates into CASSLRGLERGGTQYF.

This clonotype was seen ten or more times. The chain links TRBV7-2 to TRBJ2-7; D remains ambiguous. CDR1 is SGHTA and CDR2 is FQGNSA in the germline V gene. This CDR3 region has 13 residues. With 0 bases removed from V and 0 bases from J, the gap between germline ends came to 3 bases. The DNA of the CDR3 is TGTGCCAGCAGCTTAGCCGGCTCCTACGAGCAGTACTTC. This translates into CASSLAGSYEQYF.

V usage is TRBV27 and J usage is TRBJ2-1, with 7 bases matching TRBD2. The CDR3 is 16 residues long. Trimming removed 2 bases from V and 5 bases from J; junction bases left unmatched: 9. The germline CDR1 and CDR2 sequences are MNHEY and SMNVEV (reference sequence). CDR3 protein: CASSLSLSGINNEQFF. DNA of the CDR3: TGTGCCAGCAGTTTAAGTCTAAGCGGGATCAACAATGAGCAGTTCTTC.

This clonotype was detected a few times. This chain links TRBV29-1 with TRBJ1-2; D unclear. The length of the CDR3 is 13 residues. Trimming cost V 0 bases and J 8 bases, with 13 bases left between them. Germline assignment: CDR1 SQVTM and CDR2 ANQGSEA. The CDR3 region is CSVEDRFVKGYTF. The CDR3, as DNA: TGCAGCGTTGAAGATAGGTTCGTGAAGGGCTACACCTTC.

This clonotype was seen a handful of times. V is TRBV6-5 and J is TRBJ2-5; D is possibly TRBD2 (5 bases). V shed 7 bases and J shed 2 bases, with 8 bases lying between them. CDR1 and CDR2 (germline): MNHEY, SVGAGI. CDR3 size: 12 residues. This CDR3 reads CASKGGQETQYF. The CDR3 DNA follows: TGTGCCAGCAAGGGCGGGCAAGAGACCCAGTACTTC.

The V and J genes are TRBV12-3 or TRBV12-4 and TRBJ2-1, with no clear D. This CDR3 is built from 15 residues. V was shortened by 3 bases and J by 4 bases, with 13 bases between the two germline ends. CDR3 coding DNA: TGTGCCAGCAGTTTCTCGGCCAGCCCTTACAATGAGCAGTTCTTC. Protein product: CASSFSASPYNEQFF.

The chain recombines TRBV19 with TRBJ2-7; 8 bases line up with TRBD1. Germline V gene sequence: CDR1 LNHDA, CDR2 SQIVND (reference sequence). V trimming: 4 bases; J trimming: 1 base; junction bases outside the gene matches: 6. This CDR3 spans 15 amino acids. CDR3 protein: CASSTTGVGSYEQYF. CDR3 nucleotide sequence: TGTGCCAGTAGTACGACAGGGGTAGGATCCTACGAGCAGTACTTC.

This clonotype has only a few counts. CDR3 sequence: CASRRTGGGNQPQHF. The CDR3 nucleotides are TGTGCCAGCAGACGAACAGGAGGTGGCAATCAGCCCCAGCATTTT. The chain combines TRBV6-6 with TRBJ1-5; a weak D match, TRBD1 (5 bases). V was pared by 6 bases and J by 2 bases, with 14 bases between. Germline CDR1 MNHNY, CDR2 SVGAGI (reference sequence). The CDR3 contains 15 residues.

The chain carries TRBV7-8 and TRBJ2-3; D uncertain. This CDR3 is built from 14 residues. Trimming took 6 bases from V and 1 from J, leaving 11 bases between them. Looked up from germline, CDR1 is SGHVS and CDR2 is FQNEAQ. The CDR3 loop reads CASSQASGTDTQYF. Here the CDR3 DNA reads TGTGCCAGCAGTCAGGCTTCTGGCACAGATACGCAGTATTTT.

This sequence joins TRBV12-3 or TRBV12-4 and TRBJ2-5; possibly TRBD2 for D (6 bases). With 3 bases removed from V and 1 base from J, the gap between germline ends came to 12 bases. This CDR3 has 15 amino acids. The CDR3 protein is CASSLGGVGQETQYF. CDR3 bases: TGTGCCAGCAGTTTGGGGGGAGTGGGCCAAGAGACCCAGTACTTC.

CDR3 sequence reads: CASSEWQVPDTQYF. CDR3 nucleotide sequence: TGTGCCAGCAGTGAATGGCAAGTTCCAGATACGCAGTATTTT. This chain uses TRBV2 with TRBJ2-3, with unresolved D. The V end was cut by 2 bases, the J end by 4 bases, with 10 bases between. The CDR3 runs to 14 residues. Germline assignment: CDR1 SNHLY and CDR2 FYNNEI.

This clonotype was observed at least ten times. The chain links TRBV7-2 to TRBJ2-7; D remains ambiguous. This CDR3 contains 15 residues. The germline gives CDR1 SGHTA, CDR2 FQGNSA. V shed 5 bases and J shed 2 bases, with 16 bases lying between them. The CDR3 here is CASSPPGSATYEQYF. CDR3 in DNA: TGTGCCAGCAGCCCCCCAGGATCTGCCACCTACGAGCAGTACTTC. Looking up the rest from reference TRBV7-2 and TRBJ2-7 gives the full variable domain: GAGVSQSPSNKVTEKGKDVELRCDPISGHTALYWYRQSLGQGLEFLIYFQGNSAPDKSGLPSDRFSAERTGGSVSTLTIQRTQQEDSAVYLCASSPPGSATYEQYFGPGTRLTVT.

This rearrangement joins TRBV7-9 to TRBJ1-1; a weak D match, TRBD1 (5 bases). Trimming shortened V by 3 bases and J by 0 bases, and 29 bases separated the two germline ends. CDR1 and CDR2 (germline): SEHNR, FQNEAQ (reference sequence). The CDR3 spans 21 residues. The CDR3 here is CASSLPPTRLETDTMNTEAFF. The CDR3 DNA sequence: TGTGCCAGCAGCTTGCCCCCGACCCGCCTCGAGACAGATACTATGAACACTGAAGCTTTCTTT.

This clonotype occurred a few times. This chain connects TRBV7-8 to TRBJ2-3; 10 nucleotides align to TRBD2. Germline V lookup: CDR1 SGHVS, CDR2 FQNEAQ. This CDR3 comprises 17 residues. Trimming at V came to 2 bases and at J to 7 bases, leaving 12 bases not matched to a gene. The CDR3 region has the DNA TGTGCCAGCAGCTTATATAGACTAGCGGGTGTGAGAAATACGCAGTATTTT. This codes for CASSLYRLAGVRNTQYF.